One sample yielded the 26 T cell receptor beta chains listed below, sequenced in a study of cytomegalovirus exposure and HLA in healthy donors listed by TCRdb under 2017. The method behind the library was the immunoSEQ multiplex PCR assay. For the multiplex PCR, a mixture combining 60 forward primers for TCR Vbeta segments and 13 reverse primers for TCR Jbeta segments was used. Held by TCRdb, this immuneACCESS table contains in-frame sequences only and omits some clones. Under half of the omission traces to an unresolved V gene where checked; the cause of the rest is unknown. Here the sample has roughly 230,000 clones; approximately 85% occur a single time. 0.24% of the sample comes from the top ten. Specimen: PBMCs. These receptors all come from a girl under 10 years old in good health and CMV-seronegative.

This clone was observed a few times. Other DNA variants within this sample encode the same CDR3. The chain is built from TRBV5-1 and TRBJ1-5; weak D call: TRBD1 (5 bases). Germline V gives CDR1 SGHRS, CDR2 YFSETQ. CDR3 length: 13 residues. V was trimmed by 2 bases and J by 2 bases, leaving 5 bases between them. This chain's CDR3 is CASSLQGNQPQHF. The DNA for the CDR3 is TGCGCCAGCAGCTTACAGGGCAATCAGCCCCAGCATTTT. The complete variable domain, with remaining parts taken from reference TRBV5-1 and TRBJ1-5, reads KAGVTQTPRYLIKTRGQQVTLSCSPISGHRSVSWYQQTPGQGLQFLFEYFSETQRNKGNFPGRFSGRQFSNSRSEMNVSTLELGDSALYLCASSLQGNQPQHFGDGTRLSIL.

This clone was seen a single time. This chain uses TRBV7-9 with TRBJ1-2, with 12 bases that match TRBD1. The CDR3 is 18 residues long. The J segment lost 3 bases and the V segment lost 0 bases, leaving 8 bases of the junction unmatched. Germline CDR1 SEHNR, CDR2 FQNEAQ (reference sequence). This CDR3 is CASSLARGTGGADYGYTF. In DNA, the CDR3 is TGTGCCAGCAGCTTAGCACGGGGGACAGGGGGCGCCGACTATGGCTACACCTTC.

Note on this clone: Compared with germline, one end of the junction differs, possibly owing to a read error. The rearrangement links TRBV30 to TRBJ2-1; 13 bases align to TRBD2. CDR1 is GTSNPN, CDR2 SVGIG, per germline (reference sequence). This CDR3 has 13 amino acids. CDR3 bases: TGTGCCGGAACTAGCGGGAGGGCCTTTGAGCAGCTCTTC. Protein sequence: CAGTSGRAFEQLF. Combining the CDR3 with reference TRBV30 and TRBJ2-1 gives the whole variable domain SQTIHQWPATLVQPVGSPLSLECTVEGTSNPNLYWYRQAAGRGLQLLFYSVGIGQISSEVPQNLSASRPQDRQFILSSKKLLLSDSGFYLCAGTSGRAFEQLFGPGTRLTVL.

As DNA, the CDR3 is TGTGCCAGCAGCGACACAGGGGACACTGAAGCTTTCTTT. It translates to CASSDTGDTEAFF. The chain employs TRBV9 and TRBJ1-1; TRBD1 agrees at 7 bases. J was trimmed by 3 bases and V by 3 bases; bases with no gene match: 2. Germline V gene sequence: CDR1 SGDLS, CDR2 YYNGEE. The CDR3 covers 13 residues.

This chain links TRBV2 with TRBJ1-2; D is possibly TRBD1 (6 bases). CDR3 length: 11 residues. Looked up from germline, CDR1 is SNHLY and CDR2 is FYNNEI. With 7 bases removed from V and 9 bases from J, the gap between germline ends came to 12 bases. This CDR3 reads CASNQGRSYTF. DNA of the CDR3: TGTGCCAGCAATCAGGGGCGAAGCTACACCTTC. The full variable domain, completed using reference TRBV2 and TRBJ1-2, is EPEVTQTPSHQVTQMGQEVILRCVPISNHLYFYWYRQILGQKVEFLVSFYNNEISEKSEIFDDQFSVERPDGSNFTLKIRSTKLEDSAMYFCASNQGRSYTFGSGTRLTVV.

The chain is built from TRBV7-9 and TRBJ2-1; 7 bases agree with TRBD2. The J segment lost 0 bases and the V segment lost 4 bases, leaving 15 bases of the junction unmatched. The germline V gene encodes CDR1 SEHNR and CDR2 FQNEAQ (reference sequence). This CDR3 has 19 residues. CDR3 residues: CASSSSGTSATSSYNEQFF. Here the CDR3 DNA reads TGTGCCAGCAGCTCCTCGGGCACTAGCGCGACTAGCTCCTACAATGAGCAGTTCTTC.

The chain is built from TRBV2 and TRBJ2-3; tentatively, D is TRBD2 (5 bases). The CDR3 runs to 16 residues. CDR1 is SNHLY, CDR2 FYNNEI, per germline. V shed 8 bases and J shed 0 bases, with 18 bases lying between them. The CDR3 region is CASDAGPAGSTDTQYF. The CDR3 DNA sequence: TGTGCCAGCGACGCCGGTCCGGCGGGTAGCACAGATACGCAGTATTTT.

The chain links TRBV19 to TRBJ2-6, with 9 nucleotides matching TRBD2. The CDR3 sequence is 19 residues long. CDR1 LNHDA and CDR2 SQIVND come from the germline V gene (reference sequence). J gave up 0 bases and V 4 bases, and 10 bases lay outside the gene matches. CDR3 nucleotides: TGTGCCAGTAGTAGGTCAAGTAGCGGGAGCCTCTCTGGGGCCAACGTCCTGACTTTC. Residues: CASSRSSSGSLSGANVLTF.

This sequence joins TRBV15 and TRBJ2-5, with D perhaps TRBD2 (7 bases). V lost 1 base, J lost 5 bases, and 17 bases lay in between. CDR1 and CDR2 (germline): LNHNV, YYDKDF (reference sequence). This CDR3 has 16 residues. CDR3 loop: CATSRGGGGWKETQYF. Written as DNA, the CDR3 is TGTGCCACCAGCAGAGGAGGGGGGGGATGGAAGGAGACCCAGTACTTC.

The V gene is TRBV29-1, the J gene TRBJ2-7; 14 bases are a match to TRBD2. The germline V gene encodes CDR1 SQVTM and CDR2 ANQGSEA. Unmatched junction bases numbered 7, after V lost 4 bases and J lost 2 bases. The CDR3 is made up of 16 amino acids. Here the CDR3 reads CSVAGTSGSLPYEQYF. DNA of the CDR3: TGCAGCGTTGCCGGGACTAGCGGGAGCCTTCCCTACGAGCAGTACTTC.

J is TRBJ2-1 and V is TRBV9; perhaps TRBD2 as D (5 bases). CDR3 length: 15 residues. Deletions cut 0 bases from V and 5 bases from J, with 12 bases between. Germline V lookup: CDR1 SGDLS, CDR2 YYNGEE. CDR3: CASSVAIGINNEQFF. The CDR3 DNA sequence: TGTGCCAGCAGCGTAGCTATCGGGATAAACAATGAGCAGTTCTTC. Full variable domain (rest looked up from reference TRBV9 and TRBJ2-1): DSGVTQTPKHLITATGQRVTLRCSPRSGDLSVYWYQQSLDQGLQFLIQYYNGEERAKGNILERFSAQQFPDLHSELNLSSLELGDSALYFCASSVAIGINNEQFFGPGTRLTVL.

The chain combines TRBV6-6 with TRBJ1-2; 9 nucleotides match TRBD1. The ends lost 6 bases at V and 3 bases at J; junction bases unmatched: 5. The CDR3 covers 14 residues. In germline, CDR1 is MNHNY, CDR2 SVGAGI (reference sequence). The CDR3 reads CASSHRDRDYGYTF. CDR3 nucleotide sequence: TGTGCCAGCAGCCACCGGGACAGGGACTATGGCTACACCTTC.

This sequence joins TRBV7-8 and TRBJ2-1; perhaps TRBD1 as D (6 bases). The CDR3 consists of 15 residues. Looked up from germline, CDR1 is SGHVS and CDR2 is FQNEAQ. Trimming left V 2 bases short and J 8 bases short, with 16 bases between. The CDR3 DNA reads as TGTGCCAGCAGCTTAATAGTCTCGGGACACGATGAGCAGTTCTTC. Amino acids: CASSLIVSGHDEQFF.

V gene TRBV30 combines with J gene TRBJ2-1, with 12 nucleotides matching TRBD1. J lost 9 bases, V lost 5 bases, and 11 bases had no gene match. Germline CDR1 and CDR2: GTSNPN and SVGIG (reference sequence). The CDR3 has 15 amino acids. CDR3 region: CAWGIWDRGPSEQFF. The CDR3 region has the DNA TGTGCCTGGGGGATTTGGGACAGGGGGCCAAGTGAGCAGTTCTTC.

This clone was observed once. The rearrangement links TRBV6-1 to TRBJ2-2, with TRBD2 matching over 9 bases. V lost 4 bases to trimming and J lost 2 bases; unmatched junction nucleotides: 14. CDR1 is MNHNS and CDR2 is SASEGT in the germline V gene. This CDR3 spans 19 amino acids. In DNA, the CDR3 is TGTGCCAGCAGTGCGTTGGCGGGGGGGGGATTTGCTAACACCGGGGAGCTGTTTTTT. Its protein is CASSALAGGGFANTGELFF.

The chain combines TRBV11-2 with TRBJ2-3; 9 bases are a match to TRBD2. With V trimmed by 4 bases and J by 2 bases, 16 bases remained unmatched. This CDR3 has 19 residues. From germline, CDR1 is SGHAT and CDR2 FQNNGV. The CDR3 DNA sequence: TGTGCCAGCAGCTCGGGTCACCTAGCGGGGACCTCTAACACAGATACGCAGTATTTT. It encodes CASSSGHLAGTSNTDTQYF.

A word on this clone: Other DNA sequences in this sample translate to the same CDR3. The V gene is TRBV5-1, the J gene TRBJ2-3; tentative D call: TRBD2 (5 bases). With 4 bases removed from V and 3 bases from J, the gap between germline ends came to 6 bases. Germline values: CDR1 SGHRS, CDR2 YFSETQ. The CDR3 contains 12 residues. CDR3 nucleotides: TGCGCCAGCAGCCCGGGGACAGATACGCAGTATTTT. It translates to CASSPGTDTQYF.

This clone was found a few times. The chain recombines TRBV5-5 with TRBJ1-2; no definite D call. Germline V gives CDR1 SGHKS, CDR2 YYEKEE (reference sequence). The CDR3 covers 16 residues. The germline V and J ends were trimmed by 0 bases and 0 bases, with 12 bases remaining between them. CDR3 amino acids: CASSLAMGLSNYGYTF. The CDR3 region has the DNA TGTGCCAGCAGCTTGGCCATGGGCCTATCTAACTATGGCTACACCTTC.

The rearrangement uses TRBV7-8 and TRBJ2-5; 9 bases fit TRBD2. The DNA end favors TRBJ2-7, so the J call may be wrong. CDR3 length: 14 residues. The germline gives CDR1 SGHVS, CDR2 FQNEAQ. The CDR3 reads CASILTSGSYEQYF. Here the CDR3 DNA reads TGTGCCAGCATCTTGACTAGCGGCTCCTACGAGCAGTACTTC.

This clone was detected only once. The rearrangement uses TRBV11-2 and TRBJ1-2, with a weak D call TRBD1 (5 bases). Germline V gives CDR1 SGHAT, CDR2 FQNNGV. V shed 1 base and J shed 2 bases, with 5 bases lying between them. This CDR3 is built from 13 residues. The CDR3 DNA follows: TGTGCCAGCAGCTTAGGGGGCAACTATGGCTACACCTTC. The encoded protein is CASSLGGNYGYTF.

The rearrangement joins TRBV11-2 to TRBJ1-1; D remains unclear. The V and J ends lost 3 bases and 5 bases respectively, with 4 bases between them. The CDR3 extends over 11 amino acids. Germline values: CDR1 SGHAT, CDR2 FQNNGV. CDR3 in DNA: TGTGCCAGCAGCTTCGGGACTGAAGCTTTCTTT. It yields the protein CASSFGTEAFF.

This sequence joins TRBV4-1 and TRBJ2-7; 11 bases agree with TRBD2. The germline CDR1 and CDR2 sequences are MGHRA and YSYEKL. The CDR3 consists of 15 residues. Losses at the gene ends were 1 base for V and 3 bases for J; bases not matched to a gene: 2. The chain's CDR3 is CASSQGGTSGYEQYF. CDR3 DNA: TGCGCCAGCAGCCAAGGGGGGACTAGCGGCTACGAGCAGTACTTC.

This sequence joins TRBV5-6 and TRBJ2-7; D might be TRBD2 (6 bases). Germline lookup yields CDR1 SGHDT and CDR2 YYEEEE. The CDR3 length is 16 residues. The V gene lost 0 bases and the J gene lost 1 base, with 14 bases spanning the gap. The CDR3 DNA sequence: TGTGCCAGCAGCTTGGGGCTAGCGCGGGTGTCCTACGAGCAGTACTTC. This translates into CASSLGLARVSYEQYF.

V usage is TRBV18 and J usage is TRBJ2-3, with D possibly TRBD2 on 6 matching bases. The CDR3 extends over 18 amino acids. The V end was cut by 6 bases, the J end by 4 bases, with 26 bases between. CDR1 KGHSH and CDR2 LQKENI come from the germline V gene. CDR3: CASSSIGRFTSRADTQYF. As DNA, the CDR3 is TGTGCCAGCTCCTCTATAGGGCGGTTCACTAGCCGCGCAGATACGCAGTATTTT.

Here the CDR3 reads CASSLGPGVETQYF. CDR3 DNA sequence: TGTGCCAGCAGCTTAGGCCCGGGAGTGGAGACCCAGTACTTC. The rearrangement links TRBV7-2 to TRBJ2-5; a possible D gene is TRBD2 (6 bases). Trimming left V 1 base short and J 5 bases short, with 11 bases between. From germline, CDR1 is SGHTA and CDR2 FQGNSA. This CDR3 comprises 14 residues.

This clone has just a few counts. The rearrangement joins TRBV9 to TRBJ1-2; no firm D call. The germline CDR1 and CDR2 sequences are SGDLS and YYNGEE. The CDR3 contains 11 residues. Trimming removed 7 bases from V and 6 bases from J, with 10 bases in between. The CDR3 protein is CASEDGDGYTF. CDR3 in DNA: TGTGCCAGCGAGGACGGGGATGGCTACACCTTC.